One and the same sample provided the 5 T cell receptor beta chains below, sequenced in a study of OX40 agonist ivuxolimab in advanced cancers. Library construction relied on the immunoSEQ multiplex PCR assay. Imported from immuneACCESS, the table was reduced by TCRdb to in-frame sequences with V and J called. These copies leave out some clones; in studies compared against another copy, an unresolved V gene accounts for under half, and the cause of the remainder is not known. The sample yields around 40,000 clones; 75% to 85% were counted once. About 2% of the sample is in the top ten clones. The sample consisted of CD4+ or CD8+ T cells sorted from blood, taken in a trial of the OX40 agonist ivuxolimab. The receptors were gathered from an adult with an advanced solid tumor such as melanoma, head and neck, liver or kidney cancer.

The J gene is TRBJ2-1, the V gene TRBV9; 8 bases agree with TRBD2. With 4 bases clipped from V and 2 bases from J, the junction kept 8 bases outside the gene matches. Germline CDR1 and CDR2: SGDLS and YYNGEE. This CDR3 has 16 residues. The DNA of the CDR3 is TGTGCCAGCAGCTTATCTAGCGGGCGCACCTACAATGAGCAGTTCTTC. This gives the protein CASSLSSGRTYNEQFF. Variable domain in full (rest from reference TRBV9 and TRBJ2-1): DSGVTQTPKHLITATGQRVTLRCSPRSGDLSVYWYQQSLDQGLQFLIQYYNGEERAKGNILERFSAQQFPDLHSELNLSSLELGDSALYFCASSLSSGRTYNEQFFGPGTRLTVL.

The chain is built from TRBV19 and TRBJ2-4, with D possibly being TRBD1 or TRBD2 (5 bases each). V lost 9 bases, J lost 6 bases, and 18 bases lay in between. The CDR3 loop spans 14 amino acids. Germline V gene data show CDR1 as LNHDA and CDR2 as SQIVND (reference sequence). CDR3 in amino acids: CASSVGEYGNIQYF. Written as DNA, the CDR3 is TGTGCCAGCTCAGTGGGGGAGTACGGAAACATTCAGTACTTC.

V is TRBV6-5 and J is TRBJ1-2; D may be TRBD1 (5 bases). The germline gives CDR1 MNHEY, CDR2 SVGAGI. Trimming removed 2 bases from V and 4 bases from J, with 11 bases in between. This CDR3 region has 14 residues. The CDR3 nucleotides read TGTGCCAGCAGTTACGGGGCGGGGGGCTATGGCTACACCTTC. It is translated as CASSYGAGGYGYTF.

The chain couples TRBV4-1 to TRBJ2-1; TRBD2 aligns across 13 bases. The length of the CDR3 is 15 residues. The germline V gene has CDR1 MGHRA and CDR2 YSYEKL. J was trimmed by 9 bases and V by 1 base; bases with no gene match: 3. The CDR3 DNA follows: TGCGCCAGCAGCCAAGTGACTAGCGGGGGGATTGAGCAGTTCTTC. Its protein is CASSQVTSGGIEQFF.

The chain recombines TRBV7-2 with TRBJ2-2; possibly TRBD2 for D (5 bases). Trimming shortened V by 5 bases and J by 7 bases, and 17 bases separated the two germline ends. This CDR3 is built from 15 residues. Per the germline V gene, CDR1 is SGHTA and CDR2 is FQGNSA. The CDR3 bases are TGTGCCAGCAGCGCCAAATCGGGGTCGGGCGGGGAGCTGTTTTTT. Translating gives CASSAKSGSGGELFF. Using reference TRBV7-2 and TRBJ2-2 for the parts outside the CDR3, the full variable domain is GAGVSQSPSNKVTEKGKDVELRCDPISGHTALYWYRQSLGQGLEFLIYFQGNSAPDKSGLPSDRFSAERTGGSVSTLTIQRTQQEDSAVYLCASSAKSGSGGELFFGEGSRLTVL.